The 17 T cell receptor beta chains below come from one sample, sequenced in a study of blood T cell repertoires in COVID-19. Libraries were prepared by immunoSEQ multiplex PCR; TCRdb keeps only in-frame clonotypes and omits some of them. Of 80,000 to 130,000 clones in the sample, 90% to 95% were seen once. Material: peripheral blood. The receptors were gathered from a man between 60 and 75 years old with acute or convalescent COVID-19.

The chain joins TRBV14 to TRBJ1-1; tentative D call: TRBD1 (5 bases). CDR1 SGHDN and CDR2 FVKESK come from the germline V gene. The V end was cut by 1 base, the J end by 5 bases, with 11 bases between. This CDR3 region has 14 residues. The CDR3 sequence: CASSQVAGRTEAFF. For the CDR3, the DNA is TGTGCCAGCAGCCAAGTTGCAGGGCGGACTGAAGCTTTCTTT. Variable domain in full (rest from reference TRBV14 and TRBJ1-1): EAGVTQFPSHSVIEKGQTVTLRCDPISGHDNLYWYRRVMGKEIKFLLHFVKESKQDESGMPNNRFLAERTGGTYSTLKVQPAELEDSGVYFCASSQVAGRTEAFFGQGTRLTVV.

The J gene is TRBJ2-2, the V gene TRBV18; 10 nucleotides align to TRBD1. Looked up from germline, CDR1 is KGHSH and CDR2 is LQKENI. J was trimmed by 4 bases and V by 5 bases; bases with no gene match: 4. The CDR3 sequence is 15 residues long. Here the CDR3 reads CASSWTGGITGELFF. The CDR3 coding sequence is TGTGCCAGCTCATGGACAGGGGGAATCACCGGGGAGCTGTTTTTT.

This clone was recorded a few times. The genes are TRBV24-1 and TRBJ2-1; the match to TRBD2 covers 8 bases. Trimming removed 0 bases from V and 5 bases from J; junction bases left unmatched: 5. Looked up from germline, CDR1 is KGHDR and CDR2 is SFDVKD. The CDR3 extends over 16 amino acids. CDR3 protein: CATSDLAGGPHNEQFF. The CDR3 DNA is TGTGCCACCAGTGATTTGGCGGGAGGTCCCCACAATGAGCAGTTCTTC.

The genes are TRBV27 and TRBJ1-2, with D possibly matching TRBD1 (6 bases). The CDR3 length is 14 residues. From germline, CDR1 is MNHEY and CDR2 SMNVEV (reference sequence). Trimming left V 3 bases short and J 8 bases short, with 16 bases between. The chain's CDR3 is CASSFAGWGGGYTF. The CDR3 DNA follows: TGTGCCAGCAGTTTCGCCGGGTGGGGGGGCGGCTACACCTTC.

The chain links TRBV5-1 to TRBJ2-1; D is perhaps TRBD1 (6 bases). The germline CDR1 and CDR2 sequences are SGHRS and YFSETQ. This CDR3 region has 14 residues. V was pared by 0 bases and J by 9 bases, with 13 bases between. The DNA for the CDR3 is TGCGCCAGCAGCTTGGGAGTCCCCAGGGGTGAGCAGTTCTTC. Amino acid sequence: CASSLGVPRGEQFF.

In the case of this clone: A read error may account for a junction end that differs from germline. The rearrangement links TRBV9 to TRBJ2-2; possibly TRBD2 for D (6 bases). The CDR3 length is 12 residues. Per germline, CDR1 SGDLS and CDR2 YYNGEE. CDR3 sequence: CASSLSLGEVFF. CDR3 coding DNA: TGTGCCAGCAGCCTTTCGCTAGGGGAGGTGTTTTTT.

The rearrangement uses TRBV19 and TRBJ2-1, with 8 bases matching TRBD2. This CDR3 has 16 residues. V was pared by 7 bases and J by 0 bases, with 8 bases of the junction left unmatched. Germline-derived CDR1 and CDR2 are LNHDA and SQIVND (reference sequence). The CDR3 loop reads CASTAGGLSSYNEQFF. CDR3 in DNA: TGTGCCAGTACCGCGGGAGGCCTAAGCTCCTACAATGAGCAGTTCTTC.

V gene TRBV29-1 combines with J gene TRBJ2-2; 7 nucleotides agree with TRBD1. The CDR3 has 14 residues. Germline V gene lookup returns CDR1 SQVTM and CDR2 ANQGSEA. V was pared by 5 bases and J by 0 bases, with 3 bases of the junction left unmatched. The CDR3 nucleotides are TGCAGCGTTTTGGGACAGACGAACACCGGGGAGCTGTTTTTT. Its translation: CSVLGQTNTGELFF.

V is TRBV14 and J is TRBJ1-6; TRBD1 aligns across 7 bases. V lost 1 base to trimming and J lost 6 bases; unmatched junction nucleotides: 6. This CDR3 contains 16 residues. Germline CDR1 reads SGHDN; CDR2 reads FVKESK. CDR3 in amino acids: CASSQGQGLSNSPLHF. The DNA for the CDR3 is TGTGCCAGCAGCCAAGGACAGGGCCTATCTAATTCACCCCTCCACTTT.

Here the CDR3 reads CASSFVAGSTDTQYF. In nucleotides, the CDR3 is TGTGCCAGCAGTTTCGTTGCCGGTAGCACAGATACGCAGTATTTT. This sequence joins TRBV27 and TRBJ2-3, with D hard to call. Trimming removed 3 bases at V and 0 bases at J, with 10 bases between. CDR1 is MNHEY and CDR2 is SMNVEV in the germline V gene (reference sequence). The CDR3 sequence is 15 residues long.

J is TRBJ2-3 and V is TRBV6-5; D remains unclear. Germline CDR1 and CDR2: MNHEY and SVGAGI. Between the trimmed V and J ends, which lost 0 bases and 4 bases, there was a span of 14 bases. This CDR3 region has 16 residues. The CDR3 sequence is CASSYSNVPGPDTQYF. Written as DNA, the CDR3 is TGTGCCAGCAGTTACTCAAACGTTCCTGGCCCAGATACGCAGTATTTT.

J is TRBJ2-5 and V is TRBV30, with 7 nucleotides matching TRBD2. After removal of 3 bases from V and 4 bases from J, the junction contained 8 bases not matched to a gene. Germline lookup yields CDR1 GTSNPN and CDR2 SVGIG (reference sequence). The CDR3 is 14 residues long. The CDR3 reads CAWRGGKSGETQYF. For the CDR3, the DNA is TGTGCCTGGAGGGGGGGGAAGAGTGGAGAGACCCAGTACTTC. The full variable domain, completed using reference TRBV30 and TRBJ2-5, is SQTIHQWPATLVQPVGSPLSLECTVEGTSNPNLYWYRQAAGRGLQLLFYSVGIGQISSEVPQNLSASRPQDRQFILSSKKLLLSDSGFYLCAWRGGKSGETQYFGPGTRLLVL.

V usage is TRBV19 and J usage is TRBJ1-5, with D maybe TRBD1 (5 bases). V was pared by 8 bases and J by 2 bases, with 22 bases between. This CDR3 contains 17 residues. Germline V gives CDR1 LNHDA, CDR2 SQIVND (reference sequence). CDR3 amino acids: CASQGGTDLSGNQPQHF. CDR3 DNA sequence: TGTGCCAGTCAGGGTGGAACAGACCTTTCTGGCAATCAGCCCCAGCATTTT.

The chain links TRBV28 to TRBJ2-3; D is perhaps TRBD2 (7 bases). Between the trimmed V and J ends, which lost 5 bases and 2 bases, there was a span of 14 bases. Germline CDR1 and CDR2: MDHEN and SYDVKM. This CDR3 is 15 amino acids long. CDR3 bases: TGTGCCAGCAGTCGAGGGGGGGGAAACACAGATACGCAGTATTTT. Its translation is CASSRGGGNTDTQYF.

The rearrangement uses TRBV5-1 and TRBJ2-7; TRBD1 might be the D (5 bases). Germline lookup yields CDR1 SGHRS and CDR2 YFSETQ. With 0 bases removed from V and 7 bases from J, the gap between germline ends came to 11 bases. This CDR3 region has 13 residues. In DNA form, the CDR3 reads TGCGCCAGCAGCTTGGGCAGGGTAGAAGAGCAGTACTTC. This translates into CASSLGRVEEQYF.

This chain joins TRBV30 and TRBJ1-2; D remains ambiguous. From germline, CDR1 is GTSNPN and CDR2 SVGIG (reference sequence). This CDR3 is 13 amino acids long. Trimming shortened V by 0 bases and J by 7 bases, and 12 bases separated the two germline ends. The CDR3 spells CAWSVPGRIGYTF. Written as DNA, the CDR3 is TGTGCCTGGAGTGTCCCGGGGAGAATTGGCTACACCTTC.

This rearrangement joins TRBV10-2 to TRBJ1-5, with D perhaps TRBD1 (5 bases). CDR1 is WSHSY, CDR2 SAAADI, per germline. Trimming took 6 bases from V and 3 from J, leaving 9 bases between them. The CDR3 is 13 amino acids. In nucleotides, the CDR3 is TGCGCCAGCAGGAGACAGTTCAATCAGCCCCAGCATTTT. Amino acid sequence: CASRRQFNQPQHF.